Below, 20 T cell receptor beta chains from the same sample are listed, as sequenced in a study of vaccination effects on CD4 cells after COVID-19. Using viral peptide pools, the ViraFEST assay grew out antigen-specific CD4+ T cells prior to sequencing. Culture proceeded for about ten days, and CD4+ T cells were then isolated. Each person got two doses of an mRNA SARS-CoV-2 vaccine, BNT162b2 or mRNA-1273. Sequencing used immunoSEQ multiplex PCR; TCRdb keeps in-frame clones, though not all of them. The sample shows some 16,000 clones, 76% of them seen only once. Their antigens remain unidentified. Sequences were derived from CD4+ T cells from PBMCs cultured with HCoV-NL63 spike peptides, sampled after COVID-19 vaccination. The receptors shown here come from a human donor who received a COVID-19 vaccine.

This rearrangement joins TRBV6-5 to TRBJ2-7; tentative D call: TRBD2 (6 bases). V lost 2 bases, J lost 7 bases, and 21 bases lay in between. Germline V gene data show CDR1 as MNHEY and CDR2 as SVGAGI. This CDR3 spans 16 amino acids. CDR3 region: CASSYGGTYESVEQYF. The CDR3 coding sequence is TGTGCCAGCAGTTACGGGGGGACCTACGAGTCTGTTGAGCAGTACTTC.

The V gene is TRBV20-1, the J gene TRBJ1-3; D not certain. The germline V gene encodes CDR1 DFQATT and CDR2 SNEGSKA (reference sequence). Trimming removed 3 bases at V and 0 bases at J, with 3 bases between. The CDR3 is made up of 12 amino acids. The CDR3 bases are TGCAGTGCTAGTTACTCTGGAAACACCATATATTTT. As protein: CSASYSGNTIYF.

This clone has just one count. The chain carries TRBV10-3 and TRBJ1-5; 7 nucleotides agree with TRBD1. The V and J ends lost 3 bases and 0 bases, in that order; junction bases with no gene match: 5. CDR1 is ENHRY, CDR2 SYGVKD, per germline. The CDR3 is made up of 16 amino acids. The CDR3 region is CAISDRGGDSNQPQHF. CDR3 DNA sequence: TGTGCCATCAGTGACAGGGGGGGGGATAGCAATCAGCCCCAGCATTTT.

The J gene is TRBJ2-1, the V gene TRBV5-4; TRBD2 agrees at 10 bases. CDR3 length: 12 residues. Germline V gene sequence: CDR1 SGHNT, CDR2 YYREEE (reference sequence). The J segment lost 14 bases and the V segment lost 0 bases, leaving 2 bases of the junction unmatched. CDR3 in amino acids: CASSLVGTSEFF. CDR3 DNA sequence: TGTGCCAGCAGCTTGGTGGGGACTAGCGAGTTCTTC. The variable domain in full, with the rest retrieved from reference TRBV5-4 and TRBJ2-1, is ETGVTQSPTHLIKTRGQQVTLRCSSQSGHNTVSWYQQALGQGPQFIFQYYREEENGRGNFPPRFSGLQFPNYSSELNVNALELDDSALYLCASSLVGTSEFFGPGTRLTVL.

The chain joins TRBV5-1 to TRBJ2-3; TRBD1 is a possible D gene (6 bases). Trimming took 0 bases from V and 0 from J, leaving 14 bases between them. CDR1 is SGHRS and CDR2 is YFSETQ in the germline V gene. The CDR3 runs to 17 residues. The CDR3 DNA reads TGCGCCAGCAGCTTGGCCCGGCAGGGGCCGAGCACAGATACGCAGTATTTT. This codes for CASSLARQGPSTDTQYF. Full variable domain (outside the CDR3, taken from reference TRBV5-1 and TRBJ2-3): KAGVTQTPRYLIKTRGQQVTLSCSPISGHRSVSWYQQTPGQGLQFLFEYFSETQRNKGNFPGRFSGRQFSNSRSEMNVSTLELGDSALYLCASSLARQGPSTDTQYFGPGTRLTVL.

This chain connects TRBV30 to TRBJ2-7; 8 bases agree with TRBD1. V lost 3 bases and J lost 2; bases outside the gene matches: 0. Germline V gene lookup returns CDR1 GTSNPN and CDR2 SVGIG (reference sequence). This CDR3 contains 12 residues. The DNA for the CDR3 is TGTGCCTGGAGCAGGGGGCCCTACGAGCAGTACTTC. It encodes CAWSRGPYEQYF.

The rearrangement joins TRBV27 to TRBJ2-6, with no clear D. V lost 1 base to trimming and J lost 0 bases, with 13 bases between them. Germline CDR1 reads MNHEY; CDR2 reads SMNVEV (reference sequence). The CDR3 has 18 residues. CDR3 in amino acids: CASSLFGVWNSGANVLTF. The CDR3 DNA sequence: TGTGCCAGCAGTTTATTCGGAGTGTGGAACTCTGGGGCCAACGTCCTGACTTTC.

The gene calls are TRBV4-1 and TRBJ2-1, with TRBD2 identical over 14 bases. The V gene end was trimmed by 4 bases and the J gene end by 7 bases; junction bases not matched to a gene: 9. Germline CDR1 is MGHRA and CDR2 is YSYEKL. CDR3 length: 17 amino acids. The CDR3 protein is CASSLPGLAGVYNEQFF. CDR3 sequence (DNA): TGCGCCAGCAGCCTTCCGGGACTAGCGGGAGTCTATAATGAGCAGTTCTTC.

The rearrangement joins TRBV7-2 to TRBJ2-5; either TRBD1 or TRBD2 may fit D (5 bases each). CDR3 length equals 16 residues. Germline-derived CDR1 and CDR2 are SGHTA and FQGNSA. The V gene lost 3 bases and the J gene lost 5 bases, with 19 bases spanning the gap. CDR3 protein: CASSFPPGTLGETQYF. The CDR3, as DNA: TGTGCCAGCAGCTTTCCCCCCGGGACGTTAGGGGAGACCCAGTACTTC.

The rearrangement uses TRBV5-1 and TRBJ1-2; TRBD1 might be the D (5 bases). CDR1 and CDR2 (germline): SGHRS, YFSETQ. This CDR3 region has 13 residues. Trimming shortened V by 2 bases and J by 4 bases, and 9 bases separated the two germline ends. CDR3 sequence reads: CASSFDSFYGYTF. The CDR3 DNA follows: TGCGCCAGCAGCTTCGACAGCTTCTATGGCTACACCTTC.

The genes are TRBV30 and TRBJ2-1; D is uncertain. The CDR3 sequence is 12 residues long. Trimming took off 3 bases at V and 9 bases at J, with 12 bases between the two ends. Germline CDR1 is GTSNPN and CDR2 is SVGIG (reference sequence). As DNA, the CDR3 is TGTGCCTGGAGCGCACCGGCCCTTGAGCAGTTCTTC. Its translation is CAWSAPALEQFF.

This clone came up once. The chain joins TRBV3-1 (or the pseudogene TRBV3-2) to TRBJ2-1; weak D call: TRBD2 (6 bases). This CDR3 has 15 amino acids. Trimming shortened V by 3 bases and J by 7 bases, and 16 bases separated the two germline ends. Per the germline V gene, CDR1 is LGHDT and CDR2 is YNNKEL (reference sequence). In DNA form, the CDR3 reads TGTGCCAGCAGCCAGGCGGGGCCTCTTACTAATGAGCAGTTCTTC. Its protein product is CASSQAGPLTNEQFF.

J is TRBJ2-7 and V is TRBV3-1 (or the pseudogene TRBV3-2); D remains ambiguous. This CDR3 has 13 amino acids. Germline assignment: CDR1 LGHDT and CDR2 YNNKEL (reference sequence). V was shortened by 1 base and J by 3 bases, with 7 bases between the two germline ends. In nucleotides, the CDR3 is TGTGCCAGCAGCCAAGGGCAGATCTACGAGCAGTACTTC. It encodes CASSQGQIYEQYF.

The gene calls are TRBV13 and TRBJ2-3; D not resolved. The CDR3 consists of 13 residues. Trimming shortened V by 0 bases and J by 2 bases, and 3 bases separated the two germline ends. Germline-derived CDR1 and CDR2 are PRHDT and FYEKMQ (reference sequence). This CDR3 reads CASSLGVTDTQYF. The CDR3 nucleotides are TGTGCCAGCAGCTTAGGGGTCACAGATACGCAGTATTTT. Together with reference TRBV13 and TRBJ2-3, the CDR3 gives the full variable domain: AAGVIQSPRHLIKEKRETATLKCYPIPRHDTVYWYQQGPGQDPQFLISFYEKMQSDKGSIPDRFSAQQFSDYHSELNMSSLELGDSALYFCASSLGVTDTQYFGPGTRLTVL.

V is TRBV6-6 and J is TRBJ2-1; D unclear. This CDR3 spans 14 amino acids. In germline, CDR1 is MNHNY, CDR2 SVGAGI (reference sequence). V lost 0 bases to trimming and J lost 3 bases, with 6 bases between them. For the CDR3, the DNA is TGTGCCAGCAGTTACTCGACGGTCTACAATGAGCAGTTCTTC. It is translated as CASSYSTVYNEQFF.

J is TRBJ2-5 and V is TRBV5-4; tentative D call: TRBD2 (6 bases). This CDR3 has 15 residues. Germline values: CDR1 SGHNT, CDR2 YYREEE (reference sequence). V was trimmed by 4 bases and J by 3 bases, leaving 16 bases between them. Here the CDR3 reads CASSVSGTSKETQYF. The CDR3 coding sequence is TGTGCCAGCAGCGTCTCCGGGACTTCAAAAGAGACCCAGTACTTC.

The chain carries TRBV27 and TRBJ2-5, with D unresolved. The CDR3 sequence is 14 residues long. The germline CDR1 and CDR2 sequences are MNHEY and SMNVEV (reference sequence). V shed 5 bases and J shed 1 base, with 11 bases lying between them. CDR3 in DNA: TGTGCCAGCAGTCCCCTTTCGGGCCAAGAGACCCAGTACTTC. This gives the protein CASSPLSGQETQYF.

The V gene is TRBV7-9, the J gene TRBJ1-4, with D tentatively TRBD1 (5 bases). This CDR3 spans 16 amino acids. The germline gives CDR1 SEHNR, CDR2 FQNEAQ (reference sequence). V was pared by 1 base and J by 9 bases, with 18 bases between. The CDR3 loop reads CASSLGRQPSEKKLFF. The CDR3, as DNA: TGTGCCAGCAGCTTAGGGAGACAGCCTTCGGAGAAAAAACTGTTTTTT.

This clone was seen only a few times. The CDR3 loop is CAWSRTGTGEGYTF. CDR3 nucleotides: TGTGCCTGGAGCCGCACCGGGACAGGGGAAGGCTACACCTTC. The V and J genes are TRBV30 and TRBJ1-2, with 10 bases lining up with TRBD1. The CDR3 totals 14 residues. Germline assignment: CDR1 GTSNPN and CDR2 SVGIG (reference sequence). Germline trimming cut 3 bases from V and 8 bases from J; bases unmatched to any gene: 9.

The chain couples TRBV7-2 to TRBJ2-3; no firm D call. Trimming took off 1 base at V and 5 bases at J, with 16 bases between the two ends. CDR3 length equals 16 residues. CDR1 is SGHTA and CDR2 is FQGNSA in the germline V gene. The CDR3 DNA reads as TGTGCCAGCAGCTTAGAGCCCCGTTTAGTGGTAGATACGCAGTATTTT. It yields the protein CASSLEPRLVVDTQYF.